This T cell receptor beta chain stems from a study of blood T cell repertoires in COVID-19. Data came from immunoSEQ multiplex PCR; TCRdb stores just in-frame clones and leaves some out. The data contain approximately 270,000 clones, 85% to 95% of them seen just once; the ten biggest clones take up approximately 2.9%. This CDR3 is built from 17 residues. Germline-derived CDR1 and CDR2 are MDHEN and SYDVKM. V gave up 5 bases and J gave up 0 bases, with 16 bases separating them. Recruitment covered under 25 US areas and drew participants whose ages spanned about 18 to 90 years. Shortly before study entry, within 2 weeks, exposed participants had met a COVID-19 case.

This TCR was sampled from a man aged 35-49 years who had been exposed to COVID-19. Input material: PBMCs or T cells enriched from blood (not recorded which). This sequence joins TRBV28 and TRBJ2-2, with D maybe TRBD2 (5 bases). For the CDR3, the DNA is TGTGCCAGCAGTCTTCCGGAAGAGACTACGAACACCGGGGAGCTGTTTTTT. Its translation: CASSLPEETTNTGELFF.